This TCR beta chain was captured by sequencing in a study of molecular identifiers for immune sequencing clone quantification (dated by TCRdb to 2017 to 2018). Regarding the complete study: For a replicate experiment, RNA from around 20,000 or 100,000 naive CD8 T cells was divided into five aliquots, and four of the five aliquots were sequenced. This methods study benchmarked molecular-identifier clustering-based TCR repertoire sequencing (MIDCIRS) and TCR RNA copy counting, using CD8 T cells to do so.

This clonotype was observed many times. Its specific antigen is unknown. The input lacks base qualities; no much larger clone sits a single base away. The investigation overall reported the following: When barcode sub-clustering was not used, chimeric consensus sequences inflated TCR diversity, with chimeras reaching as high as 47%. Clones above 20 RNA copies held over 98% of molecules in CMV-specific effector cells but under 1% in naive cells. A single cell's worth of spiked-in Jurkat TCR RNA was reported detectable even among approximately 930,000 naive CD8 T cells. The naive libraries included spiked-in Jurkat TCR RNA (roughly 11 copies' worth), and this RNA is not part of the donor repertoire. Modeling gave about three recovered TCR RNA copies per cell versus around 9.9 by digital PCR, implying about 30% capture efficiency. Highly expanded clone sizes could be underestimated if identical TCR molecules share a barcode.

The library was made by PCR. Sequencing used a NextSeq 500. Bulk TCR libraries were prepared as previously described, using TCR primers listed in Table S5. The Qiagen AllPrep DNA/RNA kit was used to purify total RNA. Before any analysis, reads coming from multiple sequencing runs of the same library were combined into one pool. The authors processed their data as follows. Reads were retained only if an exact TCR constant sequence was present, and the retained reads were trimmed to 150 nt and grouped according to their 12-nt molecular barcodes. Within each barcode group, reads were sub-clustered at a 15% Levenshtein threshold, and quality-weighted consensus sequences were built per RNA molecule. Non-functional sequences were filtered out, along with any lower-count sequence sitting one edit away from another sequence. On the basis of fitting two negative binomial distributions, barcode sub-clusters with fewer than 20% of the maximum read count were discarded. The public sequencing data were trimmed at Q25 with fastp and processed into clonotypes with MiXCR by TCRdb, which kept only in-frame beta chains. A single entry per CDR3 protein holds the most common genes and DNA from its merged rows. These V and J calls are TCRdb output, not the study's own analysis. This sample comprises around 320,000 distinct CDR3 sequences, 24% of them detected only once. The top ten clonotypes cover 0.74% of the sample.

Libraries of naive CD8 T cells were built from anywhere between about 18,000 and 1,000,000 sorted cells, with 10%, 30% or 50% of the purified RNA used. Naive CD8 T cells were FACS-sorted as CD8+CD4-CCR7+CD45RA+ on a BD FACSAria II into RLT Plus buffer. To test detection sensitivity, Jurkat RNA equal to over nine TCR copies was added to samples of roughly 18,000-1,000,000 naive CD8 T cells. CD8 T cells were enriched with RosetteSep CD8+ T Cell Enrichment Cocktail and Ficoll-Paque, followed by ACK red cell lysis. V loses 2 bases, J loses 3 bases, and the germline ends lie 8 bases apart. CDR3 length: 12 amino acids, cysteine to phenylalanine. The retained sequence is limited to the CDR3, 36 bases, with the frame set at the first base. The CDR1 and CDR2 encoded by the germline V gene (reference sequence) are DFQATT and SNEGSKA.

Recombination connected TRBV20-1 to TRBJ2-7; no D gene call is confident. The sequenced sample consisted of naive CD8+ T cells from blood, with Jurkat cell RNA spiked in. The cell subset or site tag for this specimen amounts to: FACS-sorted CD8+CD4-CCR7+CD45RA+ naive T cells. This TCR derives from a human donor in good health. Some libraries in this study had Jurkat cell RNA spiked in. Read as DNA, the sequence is TGCAGTGCTAGATCCGGCTACTACGAGCAGTACTTC. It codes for CSARSGYYEQYF.